The 27 T cell receptor beta chains listed next were all sequenced from one sample in a study of blood T cell repertoires in COVID-19. Assay used: immunoSEQ multiplex PCR; TCRdb lists only in-frame clones, some missing. The repertoire holds 200,000 to 300,000 clones, about 79% seen once, with approximately 9.4% in the top ten. The specimen was peripheral blood. These receptors originate from a woman at least 80 years old with acute or convalescent COVID-19.

The CDR3 sequence is CSVDEGGETQYF. The CDR3 region has the DNA TGCAGCGTTGACGAGGGTGGAGAGACCCAGTACTTC. The chain couples TRBV29-1 to TRBJ2-5, with TRBD2 as a possible D gene (5 bases). V lost 3 bases and J 4 bases, leaving 9 bases between the germline ends. Germline CDR1 SQVTM, CDR2 ANQGSEA. The CDR3 is 12 residues long.

The CDR3 is CASSLDRGKTQYF. CDR3 DNA sequence: TGTGCCAGCAGCTTGGATAGGGGAAAGACCCAGTACTTC. The gene calls are TRBV5-6 and TRBJ2-5, with a weak D call TRBD1 (5 bases). This CDR3 comprises 13 residues. The germline V gene encodes CDR1 SGHDT and CDR2 YYEEEE. V was pared by 0 bases and J by 6 bases, with 9 bases between.

The rearrangement joins TRBV6-5 to TRBJ2-1; 8 positions agree with TRBD1. This CDR3 spans 14 amino acids. V dropped 7 bases and J dropped 5; count of bases not matched to a gene: 7. Germline CDR1 reads MNHEY; CDR2 reads SVGAGI. CDR3 protein: CASKDRAGNNEQFF. CDR3 coding DNA: TGTGCCAGCAAGGACAGGGCCGGGAACAATGAGCAGTTCTTC.

The chain combines TRBV5-1 with TRBJ2-2; 9 bases fit TRBD1. The trim removed 8 bases at V and 1 base at J, leaving 6 bases unmatched. The germline V gene has CDR1 SGHRS and CDR2 YFSETQ. CDR3 length equals 15 residues. DNA of the CDR3: TGCGCCAGTACAACGGGACAGGGGAACACCGGGGAGCTGTTTTTT. Encoded protein: CASTTGQGNTGELFF.

CDR3 nucleotide sequence: TGTGCCAGCAGCGTGTTGAAGGGCGGGGAGCAGTACTTC. It is translated as CASSVLKGGEQYF. The V call is TRBV9, the J call TRBJ2-7; TRBD2 might be the D (5 bases). Deletions cut 2 bases from V and 7 bases from J, with 13 bases between. The CDR3 is 13 amino acids. CDR1 and CDR2 (germline): SGDLS, YYNGEE.

The genes are TRBV11-3 and TRBJ2-1; 7 nucleotides align to TRBD2. The ends lost 5 bases at V and 2 bases at J; junction bases unmatched: 6. This CDR3 is built from 15 residues. The germline V gene encodes CDR1 SGHNT and CDR2 YENEEA. CDR3: CASSKPGGTYNEQFF. In nucleotides, the CDR3 is TGTGCCAGCAGCAAACCGGGGGGAACCTACAATGAGCAGTTCTTC.

V and J are TRBV6-5 and TRBJ1-5; D remains ambiguous. Germline CDR1 is MNHEY and CDR2 is SVGAGI. Trimming stripped 6 bases from V and 5 bases from J, with 11 bases between. There are 13 residues in the CDR3. CDR3 residues: CASRVTYDQPQHF. Here the CDR3 DNA reads TGTGCCAGCAGAGTAACCTACGATCAGCCCCAGCATTTT.

The V and J genes are TRBV15 and TRBJ2-3; TRBD2 matches at 10 bases. The CDR3 covers 15 residues. The V gene end was trimmed by 6 bases and the J gene end by 3 bases; junction bases not matched to a gene: 6. Per germline, CDR1 LNHNV and CDR2 YYDKDF (reference sequence). The CDR3 sequence: CATRLAGGETDTQYF. For the CDR3, the DNA is TGTGCCACCAGGTTAGCGGGGGGCGAGACAGATACGCAGTATTTT.

The chain carries TRBV10-3 and TRBJ2-2; TRBD2 matches at 10 bases. The CDR3 extends over 17 amino acids. CDR1 is ENHRY, CDR2 SYGVKD, per germline. The V and J ends lost 0 bases and 0 bases, in that order; junction bases with no gene match: 1. The CDR3 nucleotides are TGTGCCATCAGTGAGTCACTAGCGGGAACGAACACCGGGGAGCTGTTTTTT. It is translated as CAISESLAGTNTGELFF.

The CDR3 nucleotides read TGTGCCAGCAGCCCGACTACGAACACTGAAGCTTTCTTT. This sequence encodes CASSPTTNTEAFF. The rearrangement joins TRBV7-3 to TRBJ1-1; no definite D call. Germline values: CDR1 SGHTA, CDR2 FQGTGA. V was clipped by 5 bases and J by 1 base, with 8 bases between them. This CDR3 is 13 amino acids long.

This clone was recorded once. This chain's CDR3 is CASSPQGIPNTGELFF. The CDR3 nucleotides read TGTGCCAGCTCCCCGCAGGGAATCCCGAACACCGGGGAGCTGTTTTTT. The J gene is TRBJ2-2, the V gene TRBV18, with D perhaps matching TRBD1 (5 bases). V lost 6 bases and J 0 bases, leaving 14 bases between the germline ends. CDR1 KGHSH and CDR2 LQKENI come from the germline V gene. The CDR3 contains 16 residues.

The chain joins TRBV6-6 to TRBJ1-6; D remains unclear. CDR3 size: 14 residues. The germline gives CDR1 MNHNY, CDR2 SVGAGI (reference sequence). V shed 7 bases and J shed 7 bases, with 14 bases lying between them. In DNA, the CDR3 is TGTGCCAGCACTCCCAGAGGAGGGAATTCACCCCTCCACTTT. Amino acids: CASTPRGGNSPLHF.

This clone was observed a few times. The chain employs TRBV5-1 and TRBJ1-2; tentatively, D is TRBD1 (6 bases). V was cut by 3 bases and J by 5 bases, with 17 bases left in between. The CDR3 is 15 residues long. Germline CDR1 reads SGHRS; CDR2 reads YFSETQ. The CDR3 reads CASSSVAGAYYGYTF. The CDR3 nucleotides are TGCGCCAGCAGCTCAGTGGCGGGGGCGTATTATGGCTACACCTTC.

The V and J genes are TRBV18 and TRBJ2-7; no clear D. There are 13 residues in the CDR3. Germline assignment: CDR1 KGHSH and CDR2 LQKENI. V lost 6 bases to trimming and J lost 2 bases, with 11 bases between them. CDR3 sequence reads: CASSPSVTYEQYF. DNA of the CDR3: TGTGCCAGCTCCCCTAGTGTCACCTACGAGCAGTACTTC.

The CDR3 DNA reads TGTGCCAGCTCGGCCGGAACTAGCGGGGGGGCTGCAGATACGCAGTATTTT. Translated, it gives CASSAGTSGGAADTQYF. J is TRBJ2-3 and V is TRBV18; the match to TRBD2 covers 13 bases. The CDR3 loop spans 17 amino acids. Trimming removed 6 bases from V and 4 bases from J; junction bases left unmatched: 10. CDR1 KGHSH and CDR2 LQKENI come from the germline V gene.

The V gene is TRBV18, the J gene TRBJ1-5; D gene ambiguous. V shed 1 base and J shed 0 bases, with 4 bases lying between them. The CDR3 consists of 14 residues. The germline CDR1 and CDR2 sequences are KGHSH and LQKENI. The CDR3 nucleotides read TGTGCCAGCTCACCACTCTTTAGCAATCAGCCCCAGCATTTT. Protein: CASSPLFSNQPQHF.

In this sample, this clone turned up once. The chain uses TRBV7-3 and TRBJ1-4; D unresolved. The germline V gene encodes CDR1 SGHTA and CDR2 FQGTGA. V was trimmed by 2 bases and J by 8 bases, leaving 9 bases between them. This CDR3 region has 13 residues. The CDR3 loop reads CASSLERGEKLFF. The CDR3 DNA is TGTGCCAGCAGCTTAGAACGCGGCGAAAAACTGTTTTTT. The full variable domain, with the rest looked up from reference TRBV7-3 and TRBJ1-4, is GAGVSQTPSNKVTEKGKYVELRCDPISGHTALYWYRQSLGQGPEFLIYFQGTGAADDSGLPNDRFFAVRPEGSVSTLKIQRTERGDSAVYLCASSLERGEKLFFGSGTQLSVL.

V is TRBV6-4 and J is TRBJ1-1; D unresolved. Deletions cut 4 bases from V and 4 bases from J, with 10 bases between. Looked up from germline, CDR1 is MRHNA and CDR2 is SNTAGT. The CDR3 loop spans 13 amino acids. CDR3 sequence reads: CASSVEALTEAFF. DNA of the CDR3: TGTGCCAGCAGTGTTGAGGCGCTCACTGAAGCTTTCTTT.

The rearrangement links TRBV3-1 (or the pseudogene TRBV3-2) to TRBJ2-2; 9 bases map to TRBD1. From germline, CDR1 is LGHDT and CDR2 YNNKEL (reference sequence). This CDR3 is 16 amino acids long. With 0 bases clipped from V and 6 bases from J, the junction kept 5 bases outside the gene matches. The CDR3 spells CASSQEHRGRAGELFF. CDR3 sequence (DNA): TGTGCCAGCAGCCAAGAACACAGGGGGCGAGCCGGGGAGCTGTTTTTT.

V and J are TRBV10-3 and TRBJ2-2, with a tentative D call TRBD1 (5 bases). CDR1 is ENHRY and CDR2 is SYGVKD in the germline V gene. This CDR3 has 15 residues. Trimming left V 3 bases short and J 5 bases short, with 13 bases between. CDR3 coding DNA: TGTGCCATCAGTGAAGCGAAGGGGAAGACCGGGGAGCTGTTTTTT. Translating it yields CAISEAKGKTGELFF.

The chain joins TRBV3-1 (or the pseudogene TRBV3-2) to TRBJ1-3; D gene unclear. The V end was cut by 0 bases, the J end by 0 bases, with 9 bases between. There are 16 residues in the CDR3. The V gene's germline CDR1 is LGHDT and CDR2 YNNKEL (reference sequence). CDR3 in DNA: TGTGCCAGCAGCCAAGATTATGGCAGCTCTGGAAACACCATATATTTT. Translation gives CASSQDYGSSGNTIYF.

This chain uses TRBV3-1 (or the pseudogene TRBV3-2) with TRBJ2-1, with D possibly TRBD1 on 5 matching bases. The CDR3 is 14 amino acids. CDR1 LGHDT and CDR2 YNNKEL come from the germline V gene (reference sequence). V lost 4 bases to trimming and J lost 4 bases, with 11 bases between them. CDR3 region: CASSPGAVYNEQFF. DNA for the CDR3: TGTGCCAGCAGCCCTGGGGCAGTTTACAATGAGCAGTTCTTC.

This clone was found once. The chain links TRBV5-4 to TRBJ2-1, with 10 bases fitting TRBD2. Germline CDR1 and CDR2: SGHNT and YYREEE (reference sequence). With 0 bases clipped from V and 7 bases from J, the junction kept 1 base outside the gene matches. The CDR3 covers 14 residues. CDR3 loop: CASSLGSGRNEQFF. The CDR3 DNA reads as TGTGCCAGCAGCTTGGGTAGCGGGAGGAATGAGCAGTTCTTC.

The chain uses TRBV10-3 and TRBJ2-2; the match to TRBD1 covers 8 bases. Germline trimming cut 11 bases from V and 1 base from J; bases unmatched to any gene: 6. This CDR3 is built from 14 residues. Germline CDR1 ENHRY, CDR2 SYGVKD. CDR3 sequence reads: CAATGTGNTGELFF. The DNA of the CDR3 is TGTGCCGCTACCGGGACAGGGAACACCGGGGAGCTGTTTTTT.

This clone was seen a single time. J is TRBJ1-2 and V is TRBV6-5; 7 positions agree with TRBD1. This CDR3 contains 14 residues. Trimming took 4 bases from V and 3 from J; bases not matched to a gene: 5. CDR1 and CDR2 from the germline V gene are MNHEY and SVGAGI. The CDR3 loop reads CASSSLGQYYGYTF. The DNA of the CDR3 is TGTGCCAGCAGTTCCTTGGGACAGTACTATGGCTACACCTTC.

The chain couples TRBV24-1 to TRBJ2-2; tentative D call: TRBD2 (5 bases). Germline V CDR1 and CDR2: KGHDR, SFDVKD. V gave up 5 bases and J gave up 7 bases, with 10 bases separating them. The CDR3 contains 13 residues. CDR3 DNA sequence: TGTGCCACCAGTGTTCGAGGGATCGGGGAGCTGTTTTTT. This gives the protein CATSVRGIGELFF.

This rearrangement joins TRBV4-1 to TRBJ1-1; D unclear. This CDR3 spans 16 amino acids. The ends were cut back, 1 base at V and 3 bases at J, with 15 bases in the middle. Germline loops: CDR1 MGHRA, CDR2 YSYEKL. The CDR3 region has the DNA TGCGCCAGCAGCCAAGGGGTGGAGGGCGGGTACACTGAAGCTTTCTTT. It yields the protein CASSQGVEGGYTEAFF.